These T cell receptor beta chains were read from a single sample in a study of graft-versus-host responses after intestinal transplantation. Data came from immunoSEQ multiplex PCR; TCRdb stores just in-frame clones and leaves some out. The sample includes roughly 27,000 clones, approximately 87% of them seen just once. The material sequenced was PBMCs, taken 28 days after intestinal transplant. The receptors stem from a human patient who received an intestinal transplant, so some T cells may come from the graft donor. The CDR3 runs from the conserved cysteine through the conserved F or W. Each record gives: D gene, V gene, clone size, J gene, CDR3 DNA, CDR3 protein. D genes are given only for firm matches. The size entry is marked missing in some rows and otherwise reads once, few, many or a size class.

d_gene: TRBD1
v_gene: TRBV6-5
abundance: .
j_gene: TRBJ2-7
CDR3nt: TGTGCCAGCAGTGGGACAGGGAATGGTTACGAGCAGTACTTC
CDR3aa: CASSGTGNGYEQYF

d_gene: .
v_gene: TRBV4-1
abundance: .
j_gene: TRBJ2-7
CDR3nt: TGCGCCAGCAGCCAAGACTACCTAACCTACGAGCAGTACTTC
CDR3aa: CASSQDYLTYEQYF

d_gene: TRBD1
v_gene: TRBV6-6
abundance: .
j_gene: TRBJ2-1
CDR3nt: TGTGCCAGCAGGGCGGGGGGACAGGGGCGGAATGAGCAGTTCTTC
CDR3aa: CASRAGGQGRNEQFF

d_gene: .
v_gene: TRBV16
abundance: .
j_gene: TRBJ2-3
CDR3nt: TGTGCCAGCAGCCAATCGCCAGGGGGCACAGATACGCAGTATTTT
CDR3aa: CASSQSPGGTDTQYF

d_gene: TRBD2
v_gene: TRBV6-5
abundance: few
j_gene: TRBJ2-7
CDR3nt: TGTGCCAGCACCCTAGCGGGGGACGAGCAGTACTTC
CDR3aa: CASTLAGDEQYF

d_gene: TRBD2
v_gene: TRBV10-3
abundance: .
j_gene: TRBJ2-7
CDR3nt: TGTGCCGCCATGAGCACTAGCGGGAGGGCCTGGATTTACGAGCAGTACTTC
CDR3aa: CAAMSTSGRAWIYEQYF

d_gene: TRBD2
v_gene: TRBV6-5
abundance: once
j_gene: TRBJ2-5
CDR3nt: TGTGCCAGCAGTAAAACTAGCGGGGGACAAGAGACCCAGTACTTC
CDR3aa: CASSKTSGGQETQYF

d_gene: .
v_gene: TRBV6-1
abundance: .
j_gene: TRBJ1-4
CDR3nt: TGTGCCAGCAGTGAAGACACTCGAGGGCATGAAAAACTGTTTTTT
CDR3aa: CASSEDTRGHEKLFF

d_gene: .
v_gene: TRBV7-2
abundance: .
j_gene: TRBJ1-2
CDR3nt: TGTGCCAGCAGCTTTTTAGTTACCCGACAGGCCCATGGCTACACCTTC
CDR3aa: CASSFLVTRQAHGYTF

d_gene: .
v_gene: TRBV6-6
abundance: .
j_gene: TRBJ2-2
CDR3nt: TGTGCCAGCACCATCCCGAACACCGGGGAGCTGTTTTTT
CDR3aa: CASTIPNTGELFF

d_gene: TRBD1
v_gene: TRBV11-2
abundance: .
j_gene: TRBJ1-2
CDR3nt: TGTGCCAGCAGCTTCCAAGACAGGGGGATAGGCTACACCTTC
CDR3aa: CASSFQDRGIGYTF

d_gene: TRBD1
v_gene: TRBV5-1
abundance: .
j_gene: TRBJ2-5
CDR3nt: TGCGCCAGCAGCTTGTGGGGTGGACAGGGGGAGACCCAGTACTTC
CDR3aa: CASSLWGGQGETQYF

d_gene: .
v_gene: TRBV7-6
abundance: .
j_gene: TRBJ2-7
CDR3nt: TGTGCCAGCAGCCCACCACACACCCGGGAGTTCGGGTCCTACGAGCAGTACTTC
CDR3aa: CASSPPHTREFGSYEQYF

d_gene: TRBD1
v_gene: TRBV6-5
abundance: .
j_gene: TRBJ1-5
CDR3nt: TGTGCCAGCAGTTACGCCGCACAGGGGAATCAGCCCCAGCATTTT
CDR3aa: CASSYAAQGNQPQHF

d_gene: .
v_gene: TRBV5-1
abundance: .
j_gene: TRBJ2-7
CDR3nt: TGCGCCAGCCTTGATAGGGGCCATGCCTACGAGCAGTACTTC
CDR3aa: CASLDRGHAYEQYF

d_gene: .
v_gene: TRBV18
abundance: .
j_gene: TRBJ1-3
CDR3nt: TGTGCCAGCTCATCGACTCCCTCAGGGCCCTCTGGAAACACCATATATTTT
CDR3aa: CASSSTPSGPSGNTIYF

d_gene: TRBD1
v_gene: TRBV5-1
abundance: .
j_gene: TRBJ2-2
CDR3nt: TGCGCCAGCAGCTTGGTCTACAGGGGGCACTCCCCAACCCTGAACACCGGGGAGCTGTTTTTT
CDR3aa: CASSLVYRGHSPTLNTGELFF

d_gene: TRBD2
v_gene: TRBV6-1
abundance: .
j_gene: TRBJ2-7
CDR3nt: TGTGCCAGCAGTGGACTAGCGGGAGGGGACGAGCAGTACTTC
CDR3aa: CASSGLAGGDEQYF

d_gene: TRBD1
v_gene: TRBV5-1
abundance: .
j_gene: TRBJ2-7
CDR3nt: TGCGCCAGCAGCTTAACGGGACAGGGCAACGAGCAGTACTTC
CDR3aa: CASSLTGQGNEQYF

d_gene: .
v_gene: TRBV5-6
abundance: .
j_gene: TRBJ2-5
CDR3nt: TGTGCCAGCAATAATTTACCAAAGGAGACCCAGTACTTC
CDR3aa: CASNNLPKETQYF

d_gene: .
v_gene: TRBV4-1
abundance: .
j_gene: TRBJ2-3
CDR3nt: TGCGCCAGCAGCCTGGACACAGATACGCAGTATTTT
CDR3aa: CASSLDTDTQYF

d_gene: .
v_gene: TRBV21-1
abundance: once
j_gene: TRBJ2-4
CDR3nt: TGTGCCAGCAGACTAGCCCCATCCGCGGGAAACATTCAGTACTTC
CDR3aa: CASRLAPSAGNIQYF

d_gene: .
v_gene: TRBV10-3
abundance: .
j_gene: TRBJ1-1
CDR3nt: TGTGCCATCAAACGGTGGGAGGCGACTGAAGCTTTCTTT
CDR3aa: CAIKRWEATEAFF

d_gene: TRBD2
v_gene: TRBV7-8
abundance: .
j_gene: TRBJ2-1
CDR3nt: TGTGCCAGCAGCTCCTTTGGGACTAGCGGGAGGAATGAGCAGTTCTTC
CDR3aa: CASSSFGTSGRNEQFF

d_gene: .
v_gene: TRBV6-6
abundance: .
j_gene: TRBJ2-5
CDR3nt: TGTGCCAGCAGTTATACCTTAGCACAAGAGACCCAGTACTTC
CDR3aa: CASSYTLAQETQYF

d_gene: .
v_gene: TRBV4-1
abundance: .
j_gene: TRBJ2-3
CDR3nt: TGCGCCAGCAGCCGAGATGGAAGCACAGATACGCAGTATTTT
CDR3aa: CASSRDGSTDTQYF

d_gene: .
v_gene: TRBV6-1
abundance: .
j_gene: TRBJ2-7
CDR3nt: TGTGCCAGCAATATCGGCTCCAGTAACTACGAGCAGTACTTC
CDR3aa: CASNIGSSNYEQYF

d_gene: TRBD2
v_gene: TRBV4-2
abundance: .
j_gene: TRBJ2-7
CDR3nt: TGTGCCAGCAGCCAAGAGGAACTAGCGGGAGTAGTATACGAGCAGTACTTC
CDR3aa: CASSQEELAGVVYEQYF

d_gene: .
v_gene: TRBV9
abundance: few
j_gene: TRBJ2-7
CDR3nt: TGTGCCAGCAGCGTAGGAGGGGGGGGCTCCTACGAGCAGTACTTC
CDR3aa: CASSVGGGGSYEQYF

d_gene: TRBD2
v_gene: TRBV6-5
abundance: .
j_gene: TRBJ2-2
CDR3nt: TGTGCCAGCAGTTACGGACTAGACACCGGGGAGCTGTTTTTT
CDR3aa: CASSYGLDTGELFF

d_gene: .
v_gene: TRBV10-1
abundance: .
j_gene: TRBJ2-7
CDR3nt: TGCGCCAGCAGCGTTGACAGTTTCTCCTACGAGCAGTACTTC
CDR3aa: CASSVDSFSYEQYF

d_gene: .
v_gene: TRBV27
abundance: few
j_gene: TRBJ2-5
CDR3nt: TGTGCCAGCGTAGCGGCAGGGCAGGAGACCCAGTACTTC
CDR3aa: CASVAAGQETQYF

d_gene: .
v_gene: TRBV4-1
abundance: .
j_gene: TRBJ2-7
CDR3nt: TGCGCCAGCAGCCAAGATGGTCCCGAGCAGTACTTC
CDR3aa: CASSQDGPEQYF

d_gene: .
v_gene: TRBV2
abundance: .
j_gene: TRBJ1-1
CDR3nt: TGTGCCAGCAGTGAAGGGGGGTACACTGAAGCTTTCTTT
CDR3aa: CASSEGGYTEAFF

d_gene: .
v_gene: TRBV6-1
abundance: .
j_gene: TRBJ2-7
CDR3nt: TGTGCCAGCAGTGCCGGGACCGGAACGTCCGAGCAGTACTTC
CDR3aa: CASSAGTGTSEQYF

d_gene: .
v_gene: TRBV7-9
abundance: few
j_gene: TRBJ2-1
CDR3nt: TGTGCCAGCAGCGCTGACGGATACAATGAGCAGTTCTTC
CDR3aa: CASSADGYNEQFF

d_gene: TRBD2
v_gene: TRBV27
abundance: .
j_gene: TRBJ2-1
CDR3nt: TGTGCCAGCAGTTTACGACTAGCGGGAGGGGATGAGCAGTTCTTC
CDR3aa: CASSLRLAGGDEQFF

d_gene: .
v_gene: TRBV19
abundance: .
j_gene: TRBJ2-2
CDR3nt: TGTGCCAGTCGGGACACCAACACCGGGGAGCTGTTTTTT
CDR3aa: CASRDTNTGELFF

d_gene: .
v_gene: TRBV7-7
abundance: .
j_gene: TRBJ2-2
CDR3nt: TGTGCTAGCAGCTTAGGGACTCCCGGGGAGCTGTTTTTT
CDR3aa: CASSLGTPGELFF

d_gene: .
v_gene: TRBV28
abundance: few
j_gene: TRBJ2-2
CDR3nt: TGTGCCAGCAGTCCGGAGGGGTGGGGGTATCCCGCGAACACCGGGGAGCTGTTTTTT
CDR3aa: CASSPEGWGYPANTGELFF

d_gene: .
v_gene: TRBV6-5
abundance: .
j_gene: TRBJ2-7
CDR3nt: TGTGCCAGCAGTATCGGGACTGTACCCTACGAGCAGTACTTC
CDR3aa: CASSIGTVPYEQYF

d_gene: .
v_gene: TRBV27
abundance: once
j_gene: TRBJ2-7
CDR3nt: TGTGCCAGCAGCTTGACAGACTCCTACGAGCAGTACTTC
CDR3aa: CASSLTDSYEQYF

d_gene: TRBD2
v_gene: TRBV6-5
abundance: .
j_gene: TRBJ2-3
CDR3nt: TGTGCCAGCAGTTTAGCGGGGGGAAGCACAGATACGCAGTATTTT
CDR3aa: CASSLAGGSTDTQYF

d_gene: .
v_gene: TRBV6-5
abundance: .
j_gene: TRBJ1-4
CDR3nt: TGTGCCAGCAGTTACTCAAGGGCTGGGGAAAAACTGTTTTTT
CDR3aa: CASSYSRAGEKLFF